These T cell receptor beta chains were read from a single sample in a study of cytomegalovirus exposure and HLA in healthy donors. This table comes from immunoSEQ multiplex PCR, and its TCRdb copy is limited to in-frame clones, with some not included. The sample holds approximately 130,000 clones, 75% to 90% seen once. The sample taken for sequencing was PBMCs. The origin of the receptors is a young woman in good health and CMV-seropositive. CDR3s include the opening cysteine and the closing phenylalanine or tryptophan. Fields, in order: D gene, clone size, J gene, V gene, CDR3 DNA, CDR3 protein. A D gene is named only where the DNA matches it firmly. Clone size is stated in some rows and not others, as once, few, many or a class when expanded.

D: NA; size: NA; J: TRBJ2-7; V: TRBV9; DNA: TGTGCCAGCAGCGTAGCTACCGGTCCCGCTGGGAGAAACTACGAGCAGTACTTC; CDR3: CASSVATGPAGRNYEQYF
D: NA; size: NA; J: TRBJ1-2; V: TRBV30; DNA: TGTGCCTGGAGTTTGGGGGGTGGGGACTATGGCTACACCTTC; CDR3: CAWSLGGGDYGYTF
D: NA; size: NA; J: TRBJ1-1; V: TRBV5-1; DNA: TGCGCCAGCAGCTTGGCCCGGGAGGCGTGGGACTCTGAAGCTTTCTTT; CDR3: CASSLAREAWDSEAFF
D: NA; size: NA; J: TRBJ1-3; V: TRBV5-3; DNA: TGTGCCAGAAGCACCGCGGGGCGAAACACCATATATTTT; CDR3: CARSTAGRNTIYF
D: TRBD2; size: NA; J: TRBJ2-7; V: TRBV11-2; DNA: TGTGCCAGCAGCTTAGGACTAGCGGGCTACGAGCAGTACTTC; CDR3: CASSLGLAGYEQYF
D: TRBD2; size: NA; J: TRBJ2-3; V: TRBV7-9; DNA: TGTGCCAGCAGCTCTCCGACTAGCGCTTTCACAGATACGCAGTATTTT; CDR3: CASSSPTSAFTDTQYF
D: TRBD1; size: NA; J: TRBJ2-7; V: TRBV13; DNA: TGTGCCAGCAGCTCCTTGGACAGGCCCTACGAGCAGTACTTC; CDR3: CASSSLDRPYEQYF
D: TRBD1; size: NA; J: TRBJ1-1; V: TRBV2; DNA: TGTGCCAGCACAGGGGACAGTAGGAATGAAGCTTTCTTT; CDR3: CASTGDSRNEAFF
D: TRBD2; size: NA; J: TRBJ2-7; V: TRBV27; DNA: TGTGCCAGCAGTTCCCGAAAAAAACTAGCGGGGTCTCCTCGCTACGAGCAGTACTTC; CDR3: CASSSRKKLAGSPRYEQYF
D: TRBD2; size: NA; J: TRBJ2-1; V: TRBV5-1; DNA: TGCGCCAGCAGCACGACTAGCGGATCTTACAATGAGCAGTTCTTC; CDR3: CASSTTSGSYNEQFF
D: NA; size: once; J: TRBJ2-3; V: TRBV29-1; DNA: TGCAGCGTTGAAGGGACAGTGACAGATACGCAGTATTTT; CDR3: CSVEGTVTDTQYF
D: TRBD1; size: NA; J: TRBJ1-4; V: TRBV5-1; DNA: TGCGCCAGCAGCCTCGCCCCCGGACAGGGCAGTGAAAAACTGTTTTTT; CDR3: CASSLAPGQGSEKLFF
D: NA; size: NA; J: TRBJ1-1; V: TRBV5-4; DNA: TGTGCCAGCAGTTTCGGCGGGGGTACGGGTGAAGCTTTCTTT; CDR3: CASSFGGGTGEAFF
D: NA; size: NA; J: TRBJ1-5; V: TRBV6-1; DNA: TGTGCCATCACCGGTTTGCGCAATCAGCCCCAGCATTTT; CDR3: CAITGLRNQPQHF
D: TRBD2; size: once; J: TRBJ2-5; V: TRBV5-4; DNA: TGTGCCAGCAGCTTTGGGGGGGAAGAGACCCAGTACTTC; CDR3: CASSFGGEETQYF
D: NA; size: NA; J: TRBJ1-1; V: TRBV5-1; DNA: TGCGCCAGCAGCGTTGGTGAGGCTGAAGCTTTCTTT; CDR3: CASSVGEAEAFF
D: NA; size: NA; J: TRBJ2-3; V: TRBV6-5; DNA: TGTGCCAGCAGGCCACCATGGCGGGATACGCAGTATTTT; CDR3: CASRPPWRDTQYF
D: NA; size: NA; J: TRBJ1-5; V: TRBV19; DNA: TGTGCCAGTAGTTCTCGGACAGTTAATAGCAATCAGCCCCAGCATTTT; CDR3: CASSSRTVNSNQPQHF
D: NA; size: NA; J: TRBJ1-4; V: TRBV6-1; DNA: TGTGCCAGCAGTGAGAATCCGGGGTTTCAGTTACTGTTTTTT; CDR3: CASSENPGFQLLFF
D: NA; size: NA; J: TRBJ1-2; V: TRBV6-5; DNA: TGTGCCAGTAGCTCTAGCGACGGCCGAGGGCGTGGCTACACCTTC; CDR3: CASSSSDGRGRGYTF
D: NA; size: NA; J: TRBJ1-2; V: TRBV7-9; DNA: TGTTCCAGCAGCCCACCCCAGAGGCATCACTATGGCTACACCTTC; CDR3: CSSSPPQRHHYGYTF
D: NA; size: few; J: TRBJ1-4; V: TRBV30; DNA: TGTGCTCGGGGAGGAAAGGAAAAACTGTTTTTT; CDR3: CARGGKEKLFF
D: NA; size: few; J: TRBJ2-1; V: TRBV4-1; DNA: TGCGCCAGCAGCCAAGGGGGCAGAGGACATGAGCAGTTCTTC; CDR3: CASSQGGRGHEQFF
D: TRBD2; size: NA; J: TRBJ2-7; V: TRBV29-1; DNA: TGCAGCGTTGAAGCCGGGTTGGCGGGGGGAAACCACGAGCAGTACTTC; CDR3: CSVEAGLAGGNHEQYF
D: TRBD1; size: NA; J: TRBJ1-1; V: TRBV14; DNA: TGTGCCAGCAGCCACTTAGGGACAGGGGCCACTGAAGCTTTCTTT; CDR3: CASSHLGTGATEAFF
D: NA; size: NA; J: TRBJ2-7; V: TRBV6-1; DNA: TGTGCCAGCAGTGAAGCAGATCAGACCTACGAGCAGTACTTC; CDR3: CASSEADQTYEQYF
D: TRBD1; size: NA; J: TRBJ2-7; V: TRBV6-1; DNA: TGTGCCAGCAGGACTGGGACAGGGCAGAGCTACGAGCAGTACTTC; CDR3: CASRTGTGQSYEQYF
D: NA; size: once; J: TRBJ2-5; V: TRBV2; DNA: TGTGCCAGCAGTGAATGGCAGCAAGAGACCCAGTACTTC; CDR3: CASSEWQQETQYF
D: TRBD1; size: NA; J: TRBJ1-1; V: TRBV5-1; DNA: TGCGCCAGCAGCCTGGGACAGCAGAACACTGAAGCTTTCTTT; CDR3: CASSLGQQNTEAFF
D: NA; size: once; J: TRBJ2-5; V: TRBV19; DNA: TGTGCCAGTAGCGGGGGGCCGGGTAGGGAGACCCAGTACTTC; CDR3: CASSGGPGRETQYF
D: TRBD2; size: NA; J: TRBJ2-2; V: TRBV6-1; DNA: TGTGCCAGCAGTGACGCCGGGACTACTATGAGGACCGGGGAGCTGTTTTTT; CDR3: CASSDAGTTMRTGELFF
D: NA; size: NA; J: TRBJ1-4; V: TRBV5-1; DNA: TGCGCCAGCAGCTTGGCCTCCGGACAGTCGTTAACTAATGAAAAACTGTTTTTT; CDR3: CASSLASGQSLTNEKLFF